This TCR beta chain appears in the sequencing data of a study of blood T cell repertoires in COVID-19. Measured with immunoSEQ multiplex PCR; TCRdb has only the in-frame clones, and not every one. The sample yields 120,000 to 150,000 clones, around 84% seen once. Germline V CDR1 and CDR2: WNHNN, SYGVQD (reference sequence). The CDR3 contains 13 residues. V shed 5 bases and J shed 1 base, with 9 bases lying between them. Sequencing input: peripheral blood. This chain joins TRBV10-1 and TRBJ2-7, with D perhaps matching TRBD1 (6 bases). This receptor was obtained from a human donor in a cohort sampled during active COVID-19. The CDR3 DNA is TGCGCCAGCAGTTTTGACAGGTCCTACGAGCAGTACTTC. Translated: CASSFDRSYEQYF.